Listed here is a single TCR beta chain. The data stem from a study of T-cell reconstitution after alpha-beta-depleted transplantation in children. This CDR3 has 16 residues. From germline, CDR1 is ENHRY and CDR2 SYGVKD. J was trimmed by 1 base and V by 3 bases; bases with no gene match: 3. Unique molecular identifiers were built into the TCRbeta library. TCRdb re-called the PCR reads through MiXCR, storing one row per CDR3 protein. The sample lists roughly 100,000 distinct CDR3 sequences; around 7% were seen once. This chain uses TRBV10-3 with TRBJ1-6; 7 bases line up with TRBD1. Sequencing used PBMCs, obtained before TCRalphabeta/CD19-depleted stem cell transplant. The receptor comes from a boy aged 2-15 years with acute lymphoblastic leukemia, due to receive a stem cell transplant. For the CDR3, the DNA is TGTGCCATCAGTGACCCCAGGGGGTCCTATAATTCACCCCTCCACTTT. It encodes CAISDPRGSYNSPLHF.